The rows below give T cell receptor beta chains drawn from one sample of a study of tumor-infiltrating lymphocytes in localized non-small cell lung cancer. Libraries were prepared by immunoSEQ multiplex PCR; TCRdb keeps only in-frame clonotypes and omits some of them. This sample has thousands of clones, with 75% to 80% found just once. The specimen sequenced was uninvolved lung tissue not adjacent to the tumor. The origin of the receptors is a human donor with non-small cell lung cancer. Both conserved end residues are part of each CDR3. The order of the fields is D gene, J gene, V gene, clone size, CDR3 DNA, CDR3 protein. A D gene is named only where the DNA matches it firmly. For some rows the clone size is stated as once, few or many, or as a class when expanded; others skip it.

D: .; J: TRBJ2-1; V: TRBV2; size: .; DNA: TGTGCCAGCAGGTCCAAGCAGGGGAGTCGGCAGTTCTTC; CDR3: CASRSKQGSRQFF
D: .; J: TRBJ2-7; V: TRBV10-3; size: .; DNA: TGTGCCATCAGTGAGTTTGGGATGGGGTCCGCCTACGAGCAGTACTTC; CDR3: CAISEFGMGSAYEQYF
D: .; J: TRBJ2-4; V: TRBV19; size: .; DNA: TGTGCCAGTAGTGCCCACCGGGACATAAACATTCAGTACTTC; CDR3: CASSAHRDINIQYF
D: .; J: TRBJ2-5; V: TRBV15; size: few; DNA: TGTGCCACCAGCAGAGATCTGGAGACCCAGTACTTC; CDR3: CATSRDLETQYF
D: .; J: TRBJ1-2; V: TRBV5-1; size: once; DNA: TGCGCCAGCAGCCCGACGACACGGAGCTACACCTTC; CDR3: CASSPTTRSYTF
D: .; J: TRBJ1-1; V: TRBV19; size: .; DNA: TGTGCCAGTATTCGGGGGTGGACAGTGAACACTGAAGCTTTCTTT; CDR3: CASIRGWTVNTEAFF
D: .; J: TRBJ1-2; V: TRBV30; size: .; DNA: TGTGCCTGGACCCCCGGACGGAACTATGGCTACACCTTC; CDR3: CAWTPGRNYGYTF
D: .; J: TRBJ1-4; V: TRBV5-1; size: .; DNA: TGCGCCAGCAGCTTGGGCTTGGCGCAGGCTAATGAAAAACTGTTTTTT; CDR3: CASSLGLAQANEKLFF
D: .; J: TRBJ1-6; V: TRBV18; size: once; DNA: TGTGCCAGCTCACCCCGTTCCCCCAATTCACCCCTCCACTTT; CDR3: CASSPRSPNSPLHF
D: .; J: TRBJ1-2; V: TRBV28; size: .; DNA: TGTGCCAGCAGTTTATACAACTATGGCTACACCTTC; CDR3: CASSLYNYGYTF
D: .; J: TRBJ2-7; V: TRBV7-2; size: .; DNA: TGTGCCAGCAGCTTAGCCCACGAGCAGTACTTC; CDR3: CASSLAHEQYF
D: TRBD1; J: TRBJ1-2; V: TRBV19; size: .; DNA: TGTGCCAGTAGTGTCGACAGGGCCGACAGTGGCTACACCTTC; CDR3: CASSVDRADSGYTF